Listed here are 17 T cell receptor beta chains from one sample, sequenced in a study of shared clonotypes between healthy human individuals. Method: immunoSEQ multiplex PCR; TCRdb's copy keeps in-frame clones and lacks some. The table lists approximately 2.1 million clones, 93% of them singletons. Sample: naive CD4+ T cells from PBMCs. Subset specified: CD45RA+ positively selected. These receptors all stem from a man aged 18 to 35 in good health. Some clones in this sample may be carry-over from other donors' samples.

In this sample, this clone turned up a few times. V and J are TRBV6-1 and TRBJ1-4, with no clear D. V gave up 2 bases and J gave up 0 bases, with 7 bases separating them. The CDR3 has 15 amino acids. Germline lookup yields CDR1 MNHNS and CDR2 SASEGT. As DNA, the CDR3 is TGTGCCAGCAGTGAACATTTGGCAACTAATGAAAAACTGTTTTTT. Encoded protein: CASSEHLATNEKLFF.

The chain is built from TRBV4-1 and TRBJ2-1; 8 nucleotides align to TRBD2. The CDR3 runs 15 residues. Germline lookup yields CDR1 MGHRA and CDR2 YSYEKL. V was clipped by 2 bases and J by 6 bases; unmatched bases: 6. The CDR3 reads CASSQLSSGLNEQFF. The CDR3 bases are TGCGCCAGCAGCCAATTGTCTAGCGGGCTCAATGAGCAGTTCTTC.

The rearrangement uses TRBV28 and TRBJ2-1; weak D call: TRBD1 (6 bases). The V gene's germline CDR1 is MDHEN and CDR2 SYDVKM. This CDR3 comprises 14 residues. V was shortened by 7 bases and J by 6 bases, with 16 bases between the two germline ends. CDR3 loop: CASTPGDELNEQFF. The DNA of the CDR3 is TGTGCCAGCACCCCAGGGGACGAACTCAATGAGCAGTTCTTC.

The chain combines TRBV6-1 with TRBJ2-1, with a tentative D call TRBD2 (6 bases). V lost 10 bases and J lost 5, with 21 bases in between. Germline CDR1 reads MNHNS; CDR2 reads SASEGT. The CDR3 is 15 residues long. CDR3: CATHPVGRVNNEQFF. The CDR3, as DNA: TGTGCCACGCATCCCGTCGGGAGAGTCAACAATGAGCAGTTCTTC.

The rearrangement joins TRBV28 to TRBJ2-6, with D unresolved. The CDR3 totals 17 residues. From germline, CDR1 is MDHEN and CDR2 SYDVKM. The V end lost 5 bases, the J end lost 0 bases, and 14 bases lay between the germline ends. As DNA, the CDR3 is TGTGCCAGCAGTCCAACCGGACCCCGCTCTGGGGCCAACGTCCTGACTTTC. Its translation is CASSPTGPRSGANVLTF.

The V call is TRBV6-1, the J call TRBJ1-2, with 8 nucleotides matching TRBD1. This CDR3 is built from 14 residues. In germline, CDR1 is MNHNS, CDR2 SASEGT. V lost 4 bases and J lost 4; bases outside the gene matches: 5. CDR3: CASSADRAGYGYTF. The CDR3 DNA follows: TGTGCCAGCAGTGCGGACAGGGCGGGCTATGGCTACACCTTC.

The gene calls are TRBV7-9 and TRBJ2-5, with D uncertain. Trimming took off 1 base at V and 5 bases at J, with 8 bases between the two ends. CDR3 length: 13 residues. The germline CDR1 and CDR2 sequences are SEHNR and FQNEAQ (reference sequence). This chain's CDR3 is CASSLVAQETQYF. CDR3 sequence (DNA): TGTGCCAGCAGCTTAGTCGCCCAGGAGACCCAGTACTTC. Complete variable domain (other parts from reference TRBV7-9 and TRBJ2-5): DTGVSQNPRHKITKRGQNVTFRCDPISEHNRLYWYRQTLGQGPEFLTYFQNEAQLEKSRLLSDRFSAERPKGSFSTLEIQRTEQGDSAMYLCASSLVAQETQYFGPGTRLLVL.

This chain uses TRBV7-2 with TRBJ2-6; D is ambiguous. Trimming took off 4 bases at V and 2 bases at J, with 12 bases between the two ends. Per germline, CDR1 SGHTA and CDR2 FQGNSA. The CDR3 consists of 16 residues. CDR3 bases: TGTGCCAGCAGCTCACAAATAGCCACTGGGGCCAACGTCCTGACTTTC. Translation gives CASSSQIATGANVLTF. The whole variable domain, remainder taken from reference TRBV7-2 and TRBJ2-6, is GAGVSQSPSNKVTEKGKDVELRCDPISGHTALYWYRQSLGQGLEFLIYFQGNSAPDKSGLPSDRFSAERTGGSVSTLTIQRTQQEDSAVYLCASSSQIATGANVLTFGAGSRLTVL.

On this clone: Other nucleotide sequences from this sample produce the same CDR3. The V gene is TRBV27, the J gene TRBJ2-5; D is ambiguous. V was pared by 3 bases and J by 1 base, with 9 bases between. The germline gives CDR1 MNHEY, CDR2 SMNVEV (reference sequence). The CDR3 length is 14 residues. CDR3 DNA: TGTGCCAGCAGTTTCGGTGCGACCCAAGAGACCCAGTACTTC. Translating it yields CASSFGATQETQYF.

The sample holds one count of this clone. In nucleotides, the CDR3 is TGTGCCAGCAGGACCAGCAGCTTCGGGACATTGAACACTGAAGCTTTCTTT. Translating it yields CASRTSSFGTLNTEAFF. The chain employs TRBV5-4 and TRBJ1-1; D is perhaps TRBD1 (6 bases). Germline V CDR1 and CDR2: SGHNT, YYREEE (reference sequence). The CDR3 runs to 17 residues. Trimming stripped 5 bases from V and 0 bases from J, with 20 bases between.

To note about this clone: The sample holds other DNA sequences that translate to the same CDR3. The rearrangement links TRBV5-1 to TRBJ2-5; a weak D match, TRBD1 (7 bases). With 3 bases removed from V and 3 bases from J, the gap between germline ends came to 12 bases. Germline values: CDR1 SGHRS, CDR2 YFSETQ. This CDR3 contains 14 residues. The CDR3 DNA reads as TGCGCCAGCAGCTGGGGGGACAGTAAAGAGACCCAGTACTTC. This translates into CASSWGDSKETQYF. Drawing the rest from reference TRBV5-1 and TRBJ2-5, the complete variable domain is KAGVTQTPRYLIKTRGQQVTLSCSPISGHRSVSWYQQTPGQGLQFLFEYFSETQRNKGNFPGRFSGRQFSNSRSEMNVSTLELGDSALYLCASSWGDSKETQYFGPGTRLLVL.

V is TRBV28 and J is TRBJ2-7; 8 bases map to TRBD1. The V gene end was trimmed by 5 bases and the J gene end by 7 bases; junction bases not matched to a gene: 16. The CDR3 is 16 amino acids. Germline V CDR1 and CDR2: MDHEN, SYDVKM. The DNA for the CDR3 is TGTGCCAGCAGTATCATCCATCAGGGGGCAATTAAAGAGCAGTACTTC. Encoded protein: CASSIIHQGAIKEQYF.

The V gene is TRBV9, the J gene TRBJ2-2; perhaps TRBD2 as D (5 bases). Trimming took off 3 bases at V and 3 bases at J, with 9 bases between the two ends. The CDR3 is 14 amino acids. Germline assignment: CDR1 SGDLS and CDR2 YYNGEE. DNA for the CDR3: TGTGCCAGCAGCGGGACTTCCGACACCGGGGAGCTGTTTTTT. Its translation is CASSGTSDTGELFF.

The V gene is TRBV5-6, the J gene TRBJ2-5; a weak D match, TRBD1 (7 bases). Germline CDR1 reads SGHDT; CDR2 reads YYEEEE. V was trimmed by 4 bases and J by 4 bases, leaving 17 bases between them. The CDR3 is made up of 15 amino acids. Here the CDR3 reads CASSPDSGGGETQYF. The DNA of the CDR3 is TGTGCCAGCAGCCCGGATTCAGGGGGAGGAGAGACCCAGTACTTC.

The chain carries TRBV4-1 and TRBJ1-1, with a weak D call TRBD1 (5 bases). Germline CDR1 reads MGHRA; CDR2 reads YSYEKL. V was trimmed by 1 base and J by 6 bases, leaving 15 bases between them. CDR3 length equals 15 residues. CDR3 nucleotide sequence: TGCGCCAGCAGCCAAGTAGAGGGGTATGGGGCTGAAGCTTTCTTT. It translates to CASSQVEGYGAEAFF.

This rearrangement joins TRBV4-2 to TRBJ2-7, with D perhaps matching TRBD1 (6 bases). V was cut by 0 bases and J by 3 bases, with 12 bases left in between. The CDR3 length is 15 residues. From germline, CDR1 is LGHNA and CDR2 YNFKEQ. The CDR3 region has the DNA TGTGCCAGCAGCCAAGATAGGCAGGGGTACTACGAGCAGTACTTC. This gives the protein CASSQDRQGYYEQYF.

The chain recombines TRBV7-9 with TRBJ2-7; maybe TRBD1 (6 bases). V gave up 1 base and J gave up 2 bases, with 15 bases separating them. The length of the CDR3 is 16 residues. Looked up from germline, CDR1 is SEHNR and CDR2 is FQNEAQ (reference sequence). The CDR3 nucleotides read TGTGCCAGCAGCTTAGAGCCGGACAGTCCCCCCTACGAGCAGTACTTC. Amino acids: CASSLEPDSPPYEQYF.